The present T cell receptor beta chain was sequenced within a study of cytomegalovirus exposure and HLA in healthy donors. Overall study findings and caveats: Rare TCR sequences predominated, though certain public TCRs were found in many donors. First-cohort TCR clusters were later found to tend to co-occur in the roughly 130 validation repertoires. The listing of roughly 160 TCR beta chains classed them as cytomegalovirus-associated.

In this sample, this clone turned up once. Its antigen is currently unknown. The length of the CDR3 is 16 residues. J gave up 7 bases and V 5 bases, and 16 bases lay outside the gene matches. CDR1 MDHEN and CDR2 SYDVKM come from the germline V gene. Clones were sequenced by immunoSEQ multiplex PCR, and TCRdb holds only the in-frame ones, with some missing. Of about 120,000 clones listed, roughly 89% are singletons. The donors were part of the validation cohort of 100 to 150 subjects. That cohort was separate from the first cohort, which comprised 500 to 850 subjects. The chain has TRBV28 and TRBJ1-2, with TRBD1 matching 7 bases. The sequenced material came from PBMCs. This clonotype was obtained from a woman aged 18-29 years in good health and CMV-seronegative. CDR3 residues: CASSPILDRAVSGYTF. CDR3 nucleotides: TGTGCCAGCAGTCCGATCCTAGACAGGGCGGTGAGTGGCTACACCTTC.